This T cell receptor (beta chain) stems from a study of cytomegalovirus exposure and HLA in healthy donors. Germline V gene lookup returns CDR1 SGHTA and CDR2 FQGNSA. This CDR3 has 14 amino acids. V was shortened by 5 bases and J by 2 bases, with 11 bases between the two germline ends. Healthy bone marrow donors made up the donors. The PCR made use of 60 Vbeta and 13 Jbeta primers. Clones were sequenced by immunoSEQ multiplex PCR, and TCRdb holds only the in-frame ones, with some missing. The sample carries over 95,000 clones, roughly 76% recorded once. About this clone itself: Its antigen is not known.

General study results and limits: The majority of TCR sequences were rare, yet some public TCRs appeared in many donors.

The sequenced sample consisted of PBMCs. V and J are TRBV7-2 and TRBJ2-3; weak D call: TRBD1 (5 bases). The TCR originated in a woman aged 40 to 50 in good health and CMV-seropositive. The CDR3 spells CASSVQVNTDTQYF. CDR3 sequence (DNA): TGTGCCAGCAGCGTACAGGTGAACACAGATACGCAGTATTTT.